This is a list of T cell receptor beta chains from one sample in a study of shared clonotypes between healthy human individuals. TCRdb's copy holds only in-frame clones and misses some; the assay was immunoSEQ multiplex PCR. This table has roughly 1 million clones, about 84% appearing once. Sequenced material: memory CD4+ T cells from PBMCs. The source is a young man in good health. Some clones in this sample may be carry-over from other donors' samples. Both conserved end residues are part of each CDR3. A D gene is named only where the DNA matches it firmly. Clone size is shown for a subset of rows, as once, few, many or a class of expanded clone.

d_call	clone_size	j_call	v_call	cdr3_aa	cdr3_nt
TRBD2	NA	TRBJ2-5	TRBV5-1	CASSLWGRGETQYF	TGCGCCAGCAGCCTCTGGGGGAGGGGAGAGACCCAGTACTTC
NA	once	TRBJ1-1	TRBV29-1	CSVEGRYNTEAFF	TGCAGCGTTGAAGGCCGGTATAACACTGAAGCTTTCTTT
TRBD1	many	TRBJ1-4	TRBV6-5	CASSIGQEGKLFF	TGTGCCAGCTCCATCGGACAGGAAGGAAAACTGTTTTTT
NA	NA	TRBJ2-7	TRBV28	CASSSGQTYEQYF	TGTGCCAGCAGTTCTGGACAGACCTACGAGCAGTACTTC
NA	NA	TRBJ1-3	TRBV11-2	CASREGVFGGNTIYF	TGTGCCAGCAGGGAAGGGGTGTTTGGTGGAAACACCATATATTTT
TRBD1	NA	TRBJ1-5	TRBV27	CASSLSDRGSQPQHF	TGTGCCAGCAGTTTATCGGACAGGGGCAGTCAGCCCCAGCATTTT
TRBD1	NA	TRBJ1-2	TRBV7-2	CASSPGTDYGYTF	TGTGCCAGCAGTCCCGGGACAGACTATGGCTACACCTTC
NA	NA	TRBJ2-7	TRBV4-3	CASSQDSQSSYEQYF	TGCGCCAGCAGCCAGGACAGTCAATCCTCCTACGAGCAGTACTTC
TRBD2	NA	TRBJ2-5	TRBV7-8	CASSLLREGETQYF	TGTGCCAGCAGCCTTCTCCGGGAGGGCGAGACCCAGTACTTC
NA	NA	TRBJ1-4	TRBV28	CASRPRGAISNEKLFF	TGTGCCAGCAGGCCTCGGGGGGCGATCTCGAATGAAAAACTGTTTTTT
NA	NA	TRBJ2-3	TRBV27	CASSLRDTQYF	TGTGCCAGCAGTCTACGGGATACGCAGTATTTT
TRBD2	NA	TRBJ2-1	TRBV9	CASSVGGSGSYNEQFF	TGTGCCAGCAGCGTAGGGGGTAGCGGGAGCTACAATGAGCAGTTCTTC
NA	few	TRBJ1-1	TRBV5-4	CASSLGGGRRMNTEAFF	TGTGCCAGCAGCTTGGGAGGGGGGAGGAGGATGAACACTGAAGCTTTCTTT
TRBD1	few	TRBJ1-3	TRBV18	CASSPTGQGRNTIYF	TGTGCCAGCTCACCGACAGGACAGGGACGAAACACCATATATTTT
NA	NA	TRBJ2-3	TRBV5-8	CASSPSITTGGDTQYF	TGTGCCAGCAGCCCGAGCATTACCACAGGCGGGGATACGCAGTATTTT
NA	NA	TRBJ1-1	TRBV27	CASSPRWGSTEAFF	TGTGCCAGCAGTCCGAGGTGGGGTAGCACTGAAGCTTTCTTT
NA	NA	TRBJ2-7	TRBV28	CASCEGPTYEQYF	TGTGCCAGCTGCGAAGGGCCAACCTACGAGCAGTACTTC
TRBD1	NA	TRBJ2-5	TRBV19	CASSRTGQETQYF	TGTGCCAGTAGTAGGACAGGACAAGAGACCCAGTACTTC
NA	once	TRBJ2-1	TRBV9	CASSVSPALSYNEQFF	TGTGCCAGCAGCGTCAGTCCGGCCCTCTCCTACAATGAGCAGTTCTTC
NA	NA	TRBJ2-7	TRBV6-5	CASGVPVTYEQYF	TGTGCCAGCGGGGTACCCGTAACCTACGAGCAGTACTTC
NA	NA	TRBJ2-5	TRBV9	CASSATSEGETQYF	TGTGCCAGCAGCGCAACCAGCGAGGGGGAGACCCAGTACTTC
NA	once	TRBJ2-1	TRBV7-3	CASSSTGTDPVEQFF	TGTGCCAGCAGCTCCACCGGGACGGATCCCGTTGAGCAGTTCTTC
TRBD1	NA	TRBJ1-3	TRBV9	CASRGTGFLGNTIYF	TGTGCCAGCAGAGGGACAGGCTTTCTAGGAAACACCATATATTTT
TRBD1	NA	TRBJ1-6	TRBV4-3	CASSQGDSDSYNSPLHF	TGCGCCAGCAGCCAGGGGGACAGTGACTCCTATAATTCACCCCTCCACTTT
NA	few	TRBJ1-1	TRBV5-1	CASSLVRAKNTEAFF	TGCGCCAGCAGCTTGGTTAGGGCCAAGAACACTGAAGCTTTCTTT
NA	NA	TRBJ1-3	TRBV9	CASSGDGFGGNTIYF	TGTGCCAGCAGCGGCGACGGTTTTGGTGGAAACACCATATATTTT
NA	NA	TRBJ2-1	TRBV9	CASSGGSRIYNEQFF	TGTGCCAGCAGCGGCGGATCGCGAATCTACAATGAGCAGTTCTTC
NA	many	TRBJ1-4	TRBV27	CASSLRGKLFF	TGTGCCAGCAGTTTAAGGGGGAAACTGTTTTTT
NA	NA	TRBJ1-1	TRBV5-1	CASSLVPENTEAFF	TGCGCCAGCAGCTTGGTACCGGAGAACACTGAAGCTTTCTTT
NA	NA	TRBJ2-3	TRBV29-1	CSSRDWDTDTQYF	TGCAGCTCCCGGGACTGGGACACAGATACGCAGTATTTT
TRBD2	NA	TRBJ2-1	TRBV4-3	CASSHRPGTSPFF	TGCGCCAGCAGCCATAGACCAGGGACTAGCCCGTTCTTC
NA	NA	TRBJ2-5	TRBV7-9	CASSLNRVQETQYF	TGTGCCAGCAGCTTAAACAGGGTTCAAGAGACCCAGTACTTC
NA	NA	TRBJ2-3	TRBV28	CASSFEATDTQYF	TGTGCCAGCAGTTTTGAGGCCACAGATACGCAGTATTTT
NA	few	TRBJ2-5	TRBV7-3	CASSPVPQETQYF	TGTGCCAGCAGCCCGGTCCCTCAAGAGACCCAGTACTTC
NA	NA	TRBJ2-7	TRBV2	CASSSDRSSYEQYF	TGTGCCAGCAGCAGCGACAGGTCCTCCTACGAGCAGTACTTC